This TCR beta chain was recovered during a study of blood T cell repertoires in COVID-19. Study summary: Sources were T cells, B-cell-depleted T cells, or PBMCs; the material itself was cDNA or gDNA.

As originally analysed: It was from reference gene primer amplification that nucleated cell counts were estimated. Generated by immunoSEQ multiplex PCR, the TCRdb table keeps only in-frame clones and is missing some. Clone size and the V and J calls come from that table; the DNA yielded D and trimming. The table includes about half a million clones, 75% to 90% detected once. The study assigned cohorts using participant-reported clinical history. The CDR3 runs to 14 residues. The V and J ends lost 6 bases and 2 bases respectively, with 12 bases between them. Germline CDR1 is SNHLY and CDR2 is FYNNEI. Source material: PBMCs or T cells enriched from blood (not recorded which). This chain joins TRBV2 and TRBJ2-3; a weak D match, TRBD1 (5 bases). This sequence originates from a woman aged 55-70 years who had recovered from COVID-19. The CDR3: CASSLGAYTDTQYF. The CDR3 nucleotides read TGTGCCAGCAGCTTAGGGGCGTACACAGATACGCAGTATTTT.